Listed here are 8 T cell receptor beta chains from one sample, sequenced in a study of somatic mutations in cytotoxic T cells in rheumatoid arthritis. The protocol was immunoSEQ multiplex PCR, while the TCRdb copy is restricted to in-frame clones and leaves out a portion. The table records 4,000 to 5,500 clones, more than 85% of them present only once. Sample: CD8+ T cells sorted from blood. The receptors originated from a woman aged 45 to 65 with rheumatoid arthritis.

This clone was picked up one time. This sample includes further DNA sequences coding for the same CDR3. This sequence joins TRBV5-1 and TRBJ1-6; no clear D gene. The germline gives CDR1 SGHRS, CDR2 YFSETQ. This CDR3 is built from 17 residues. V lost 0 bases, J lost 0 bases, and 10 bases lay in between. The DNA of the CDR3 is TGCGCCAGCAGCTTGGACATGCGGAGCTCCTATAATTCACCCCTCCACTTT. Translated: CASSLDMRSSYNSPLHF.

The V call is TRBV11-2, the J call TRBJ2-7; D possibly corresponds to TRBD1 (5 bases). Trimming left V 0 bases short and J 1 base short, with 10 bases between. This CDR3 has 15 residues. CDR1 and CDR2 from the germline V gene are SGHAT and FQNNGV. The CDR3 nucleotides are TGTGCCAGCAGCTTAGAATCTACAGGATCCTACGAGCAGTACTTC. Protein: CASSLESTGSYEQYF.

This clone was seen a few times. J is TRBJ1-1 and V is TRBV19, with 7 positions matching TRBD1. The CDR3 has 18 residues. V lost 4 bases, J lost 0 bases, and 14 bases stayed unmatched. The germline V gene has CDR1 LNHDA and CDR2 SQIVND (reference sequence). The chain's CDR3 is CASSTLEGADLMNTEAFF. CDR3 bases: TGTGCCAGTAGTACACTAGAGGGGGCGGACCTCATGAACACTGAAGCTTTCTTT. The complete variable domain, with remaining parts taken from reference TRBV19 and TRBJ1-1, reads DGGITQSPKYLFRKEGQNVTLSCEQNLNHDAMYWYRQDPGQGLRLIYYSQIVNDFQKGDIAEGYSVSREKKESFPLTVTSAQKNPTAFYLCASSTLEGADLMNTEAFFGQGTRLTVV.

V gene TRBV6-5 combines with J gene TRBJ2-7; a possible D gene is TRBD2 (5 bases). The CDR3 contains 15 residues. Trimming removed 6 bases at V and 0 bases at J, with 15 bases between. CDR1 is MNHEY and CDR2 is SVGAGI in the germline V gene. DNA for the CDR3: TGTGCCAGCAGCCTCAGGCCACGGGACTCCTACGAGCAGTACTTC. Protein product: CASSLRPRDSYEQYF.

V is TRBV5-6 and J is TRBJ2-7; TRBD1 matches at 7 bases. Germline V gives CDR1 SGHDT, CDR2 YYEEEE. Trimming cost V 3 bases and J 3 bases; bases outside gene matches: 9. The CDR3 runs 15 residues. This CDR3 reads CASSWGSGTVYEQYF. CDR3 DNA: TGTGCCAGCAGCTGGGGATCCGGGACAGTCTACGAGCAGTACTTC.

The chain has TRBV15 and TRBJ2-6; the match to TRBD1 covers 7 bases. With 9 bases clipped from V and 0 bases from J, the junction kept 14 bases outside the gene matches. Germline V CDR1 and CDR2: LNHNV, YYDKDF (reference sequence). The CDR3 has 18 amino acids. The CDR3 here is CATGNPGTAISGANVLTF. The DNA for the CDR3 is TGTGCCACAGGAAACCCCGGGACAGCGATCTCTGGGGCCAACGTCCTGACTTTC.

V is TRBV6-1 and J is TRBJ1-5; the D is unclear. CDR1 MNHNS and CDR2 SASEGT come from the germline V gene. The CDR3 runs to 15 residues. Trimming shortened V by 1 base and J by 5 bases, and 12 bases separated the two germline ends. The CDR3: CASSEDTQRYQPQHF. The DNA for the CDR3 is TGTGCCAGCAGTGAAGATACTCAACGCTATCAGCCCCAGCATTTT.

The V gene is TRBV19, the J gene TRBJ2-3, with TRBD2 matching over 7 bases. Germline V gene lookup returns CDR1 LNHDA and CDR2 SQIVND (reference sequence). The CDR3 runs 16 residues. With 10 bases clipped from V and 4 bases from J, the junction kept 17 bases outside the gene matches. DNA for the CDR3: TGTGCCAAGCGGGGTAGATACACCACTCGCCCAGATACGCAGTATTTT. It encodes CAKRGRYTTRPDTQYF.